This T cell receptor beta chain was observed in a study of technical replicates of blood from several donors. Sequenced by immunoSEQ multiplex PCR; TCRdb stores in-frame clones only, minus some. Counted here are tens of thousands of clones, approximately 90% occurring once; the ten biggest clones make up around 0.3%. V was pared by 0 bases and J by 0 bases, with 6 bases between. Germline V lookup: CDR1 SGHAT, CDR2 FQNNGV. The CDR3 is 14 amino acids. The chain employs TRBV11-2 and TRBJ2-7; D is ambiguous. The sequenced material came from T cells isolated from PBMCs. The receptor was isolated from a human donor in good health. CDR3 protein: CASSLDRSSYEQYF. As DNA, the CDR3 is TGTGCCAGCAGCTTAGATCGGAGCTCCTACGAGCAGTACTTC.